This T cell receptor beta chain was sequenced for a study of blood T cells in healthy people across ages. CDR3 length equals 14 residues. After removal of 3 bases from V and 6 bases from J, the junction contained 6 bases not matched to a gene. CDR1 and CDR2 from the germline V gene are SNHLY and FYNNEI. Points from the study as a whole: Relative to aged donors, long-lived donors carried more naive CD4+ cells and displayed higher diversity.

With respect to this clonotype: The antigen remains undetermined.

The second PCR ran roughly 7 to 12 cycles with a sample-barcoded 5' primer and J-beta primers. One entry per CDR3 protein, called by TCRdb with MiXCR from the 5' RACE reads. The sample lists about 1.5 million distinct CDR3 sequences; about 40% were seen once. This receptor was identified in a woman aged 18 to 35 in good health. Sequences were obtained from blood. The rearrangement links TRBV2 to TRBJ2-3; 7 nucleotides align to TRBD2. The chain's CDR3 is CASSEASGRDTQYF. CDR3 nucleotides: TGTGCCAGCAGTGAGGCTAGCGGCCGTGATACGCAGTATTTT.